This TCR beta chain emerged from a study of T cells in Graves' hyperthyroidism and ophthalmopathy (dated by TCRdb to between 2018 and 2021). With respect to the entire study: Peripheral blood was sampled at the time of initial diagnosis, prior to any treatment. A discovery cohort of roughly 96 patients, approximately 45 with Graves' ophthalmopathy and approximately 60 with stable Graves' hyperthyroidism, was used to find distinguishing TCR V-J signatures. Prospective prediction of ophthalmopathy was tested in an independent validation cohort consisting of 18 hyperthyroidism patients and approximately 16 patients who later progressed to ophthalmopathy. The 100 discovery patients were randomly split 7:3 into training and test sets. In addition, the study compared T-cell repertoires in thyroid tissue and in blood from roughly six Graves' hyperthyroidism patients. After blood sampling, hyperthyroidism patients were treated with methimazole at a starting dose of 30 mg daily, and ophthalmopathy patients were treated with high-dose intravenous methylprednisolone. TCR Vbeta CDR3 sequencing of 135 peripheral blood samples (over 40 ophthalmopathy, 75 hyperthyroidism and approximately 17 progressor patients) is reported in the paper. Study-wide findings and limitations: In cross-validation, a model built on a 13 V-J signature told ophthalmopathy apart from stable hyperthyroidism with just under 90% sensitivity and approximately 84% specificity, and in testing the same model reached 80%/75%. During validation, the model predicted progression to ophthalmopathy a median of around 7 months ahead of onset, with approximately 71% sensitivity and roughly 72% specificity. Sample size was not statistically predetermined, and investigators were not blinded to group allocation. Most expanded thyroid clonotypes (frequency above 0.001) were also detected in blood, a finding suggesting that blood repertoires may reflect thyroid immune responses.

From a lookup of the germline V gene (reference sequence), CDR1 and CDR2 are SGHKS and YYEKEE. Trimming takes 5 bases from V and 7 bases from J, and the germline ends sit 18 bases apart. Including cysteine and phenylalanine, the CDR3 has 15 amino acids. CDR3 DNA only is kept here, 45 bases in frame from base 1. A patient counted as having stable Graves' hyperthyroidism if no progression to ophthalmopathy occurred over 18 months of follow-up. Hyperthyroidism patients were newly diagnosed, had a disease duration of under 2 months, and were aged 18 to 65 years. Any patient with an uncontrolled infection, another autoimmune disease, pregnancy or lactation was excluded. Diagnoses relied on clinical symptoms, serum thyroxine and TRAb, thyroid ultrasound and orbital computed tomography. PBMCs were isolated from 7.5 to 10 ml of fresh peripheral blood by Ficoll-Paque density gradient centrifugation. Trizol reagent was used to extract total RNA, and RNA quality was then checked on an Agilent 2100 Bioanalyzer.

This clonotype was seen at least ten times. Its antigen target is currently unknown. No base quality information exists; no much larger clone differs at one position. Amplification of TCR beta CDR3 regions was carried out from RNA transcripts. The TCR CDR3 was subjected to a first round of RT-PCR using the HTBI primer set and the Qiagen OneStep RT-PCR kit. A second multiplex PCR round built the libraries, followed by size selection and purification. Libraries were sequenced paired-end with 100 bp reads on an Illumina HiSeq2000. The paper's data handling went like this. SOAPnuke was used to process the raw data, with reads discarded if the reads contained adapters or uncalled bases, had a mean Phred below 15, or lacked an exact constant-primer or identifier match. COPE v1.2.5 was used to merge high-quality paired reads, and clonotypes were defined as unique nucleotide sequences. Clonotypes were aligned to IMGT TRBV, TRBD and TRBJ reference segments using MiTCR v1.1. Analysis was restricted to V-J combinations with a frequency above 0.0001, which covered 99.2% of repertoires. A TCS score was defined as the ratio of F50 (clonal expansion) to E x V (chaos), with BLOSUM62-based TCRdist applied between CDR3 peptides within each V-J. Welch's t-statistics and random forest reduced roughly 500 V-J features to 10 to 15, which were used in a naive Bayes classifier (R e1071). TCRdb ran its own pipeline on the public reads, namely fastp trimming at Q25 and MiXCR clone calling, and kept in-frame beta chains. Each record represents a unique CDR3 protein, reported with the most common genes and DNA among its rows. It is TCRdb's table, rather than the study itself, that gives the V and J calls and clone size. Counted in this sample were approximately 210,000 distinct CDR3 sequences; about 15% of them appeared once. The top ten clonotypes cover approximately 50% of the sample.

This receptor was taken from a man aged 45 to 65 with Graves' hyperthyroidism. Material for sequencing was blood. The chain was built from TRBV5-5 and TRBJ2-2; a tentative D call is TRBD2 (6 bases match). The DNA sequence is TGTGCCAGCAGTTTTAGCGGAGGATGGGGCGGGGAGCTGTTTTTT. Its translation reads: CASSFSGGWGGELFF.